The present T cell receptor (beta chain) was sequenced within a study of identical twins. General study findings and limits: Within cord blood, abundant beta clonotypes carried fewer insertions, but memory repertoires showed no such trend.

The CDR3 contains 15 residues. The germline gives CDR1 DFQATT, CDR2 SNEGSKA (reference sequence). Between the trimmed V and J ends, which lost 6 bases and 0 bases, there was a span of 17 bases. Template switching (which added a universal primer site) was used, and cDNA carried unique molecular identifiers. TCRdb reprocessed the 5' RACE reads via MiXCR and lists one record per CDR3 protein. The sample has about 260,000 distinct CDR3 sequences; approximately 7% are singletons. This clonotype was observed a few times. What it recognizes is unknown. These same records also appear under a second study, on yellow fever vaccine responses in identical twins.

The TCR was taken from a woman in her late teens or twenties in good health. V usage is TRBV20-1 and J usage is TRBJ2-5; TRBD1 might be the D (6 bases). Sequenced sample: memory (CD45RO+) T cells sorted from blood. This CDR3 reads CSAPPADRNQETQYF. CDR3 DNA: TGCAGTGCCCCCCCCGCGGACAGAAACCAAGAGACCCAGTACTTC.